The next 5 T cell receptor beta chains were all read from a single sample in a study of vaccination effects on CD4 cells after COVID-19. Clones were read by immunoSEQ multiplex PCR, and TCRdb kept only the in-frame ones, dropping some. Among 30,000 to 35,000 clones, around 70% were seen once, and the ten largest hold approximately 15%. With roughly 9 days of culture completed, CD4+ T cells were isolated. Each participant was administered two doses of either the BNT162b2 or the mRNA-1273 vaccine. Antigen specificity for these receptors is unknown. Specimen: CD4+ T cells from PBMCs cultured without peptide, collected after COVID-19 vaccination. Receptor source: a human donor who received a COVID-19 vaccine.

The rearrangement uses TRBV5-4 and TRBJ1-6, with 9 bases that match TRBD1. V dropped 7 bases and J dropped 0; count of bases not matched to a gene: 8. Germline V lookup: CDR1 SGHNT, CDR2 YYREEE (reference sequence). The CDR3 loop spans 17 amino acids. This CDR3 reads CASSPGTGSSYNSPLHF. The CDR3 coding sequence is TGTGCCAGCTCCCCCGGGACAGGGAGCTCCTATAATTCACCCCTCCACTTT.

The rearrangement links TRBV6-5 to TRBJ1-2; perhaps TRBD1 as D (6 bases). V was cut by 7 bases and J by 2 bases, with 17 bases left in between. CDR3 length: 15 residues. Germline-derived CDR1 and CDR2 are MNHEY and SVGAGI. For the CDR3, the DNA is TGTGCCAGCAACCGATTGACCCAGGGGAACTATGGCTACACCTTC. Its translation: CASNRLTQGNYGYTF.

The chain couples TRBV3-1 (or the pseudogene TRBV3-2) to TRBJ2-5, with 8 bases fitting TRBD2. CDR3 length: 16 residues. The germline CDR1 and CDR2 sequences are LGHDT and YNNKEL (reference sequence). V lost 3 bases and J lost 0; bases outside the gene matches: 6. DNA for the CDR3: TGTGCCAGCAGCCACCGTTTAGCGGGGAACCAAGAGACCCAGTACTTC. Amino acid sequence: CASSHRLAGNQETQYF.

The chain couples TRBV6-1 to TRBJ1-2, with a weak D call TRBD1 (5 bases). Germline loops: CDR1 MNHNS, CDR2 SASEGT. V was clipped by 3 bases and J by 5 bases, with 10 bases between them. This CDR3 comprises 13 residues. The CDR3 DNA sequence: TGTGCCAGCAGTGAGGGGCTGAGGTATGGCTACACCTTC. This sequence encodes CASSEGLRYGYTF.

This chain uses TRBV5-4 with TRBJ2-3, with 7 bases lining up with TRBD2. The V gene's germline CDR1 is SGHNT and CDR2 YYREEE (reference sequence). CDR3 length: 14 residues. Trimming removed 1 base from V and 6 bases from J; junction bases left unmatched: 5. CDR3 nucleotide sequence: TGTGCCAGCAGCTTGTTGACTAGCTCGGATACGCAGTATTTT. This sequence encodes CASSLLTSSDTQYF.